These T cell receptor beta chains were read from a single sample in a study of beta chain features in type 1 diabetes. Only in-frame clones appear in the TCRdb table, and some are missing; sequencing was by immunoSEQ multiplex PCR. The data show more than 150,000 clones, 13% seen once. Sequencing input: central memory CD4+ T cells from blood. The source is a young woman in good health. CDR3s include the opening cysteine and the closing phenylalanine or tryptophan. Fields, in order: clone size, D gene, V gene, J gene, CDR3 protein, CDR3 DNA. A D gene is named only where the DNA matches it firmly. Some rows have no size entry. The others give once, few or many, or a class for an expanded clone.

few	TRBD1	TRBV19	TRBJ1-1	CASSPRDRGNTEAFF	TGTGCCAGTAGTCCCCGGGACAGGGGAAACACTGAAGCTTTCTTT
-	-	TRBV9	TRBJ2-2	CASSVGYPAGELFF	TGTGCCAGCAGCGTAGGGTATCCGGCCGGGGAGCTGTTTTTT
-	-	TRBV7-2	TRBJ1-2	CASSLWLSQAYGYTF	TGTGCCAGCAGCTTATGGCTAAGCCAGGCCTATGGCTACACCTTC
few	-	TRBV4-3	TRBJ2-1	CASSQAAKGGNEQFF	TGCGCCAGCAGCCAAGCTGCAAAGGGGGGGAATGAGCAGTTCTTC
few	TRBD1	TRBV30	TRBJ2-3	CAWRRRQGNTDTQYF	TGTGCCTGGAGAAGGAGACAGGGGAACACAGATACGCAGTATTTT
-	TRBD2	TRBV4-3	TRBJ2-2	CASSQDRASGRAVGELFF	TGCGCCAGCAGCCAAGATAGGGCTAGCGGGAGGGCCGTCGGGGAGCTGTTTTTT
-	-	TRBV29-1	TRBJ2-7	CSVKSRDYEQYF	TGCAGCGTCAAAAGTAGAGACTACGAGCAGTACTTC
-	TRBD1	TRBV7-2	TRBJ1-2	CASSLGAWTGSGYTF	TGTGCCAGCAGCTTAGGAGCCTGGACAGGGAGCGGCTACACCTTC
few	TRBD1	TRBV7-2	TRBJ1-5	CASSEIQGAYQPQHF	TGTGCCAGCAGCGAAATACAGGGGGCGTATCAGCCCCAGCATTTT
few	-	TRBV9	TRBJ1-4	CASSVISGRSEKLFF	TGTGCCAGCAGCGTAATATCGGGGAGAAGTGAAAAACTGTTTTTT
few	TRBD1	TRBV5-1	TRBJ2-7	CASSSTGGEGEQYF	TGCGCCAGCAGCTCAACAGGGGGCGAAGGTGAGCAGTACTTC
few	-	TRBV4-1	TRBJ2-3	CASSQDGRDGTDTQYF	TGCGCCAGCAGCCAAGATGGTCGGGATGGCACAGATACGCAGTATTTT
-	-	TRBV5-1	TRBJ2-4	CASSVAGQNKNIQYF	TGCGCCAGCAGTGTGGCGGGGCAAAACAAAAACATTCAGTACTTC
-	-	TRBV6-5	TRBJ2-2	CASSLSGLGTGELFF	TGTGCCAGCAGTTTAAGCGGGTTGGGCACCGGGGAGCTGTTTTTT
-	TRBD1	TRBV14	TRBJ2-4	CASSHGTGSTSLAKNIQYF	TGTGCCAGCAGCCACGGGACAGGGAGTACCTCCCTAGCCAAAAACATTCAGTACTTC
-	TRBD2	TRBV6-6	TRBJ2-7	CASSSLGLAGAAGDF	TGTGCCAGCAGTTCCCTCGGACTAGCGGGAGCCGCGGGGGACTTC
many	TRBD1	TRBV7-9	TRBJ1-5	CASTTGDEKPQHF	TGTGCCAGCACCACAGGGGATGAGAAGCCCCAGCATTTT
few	-	TRBV30	TRBJ1-2	CAWAPRGGVGYTF	TGTGCCTGGGCCCCCCGGGGGGGCGTGGGCTACACCTTC
few	-	TRBV7-6	TRBJ2-3	CASSLAPESTDTQYF	TGTGCCAGCAGCTTAGCGCCTGAGAGCACAGATACGCAGTATTTT
-	-	TRBV19	TRBJ1-5	CASSISIGGNQPQHF	TGTGCCAGTAGTATATCCATCGGTGGCAATCAGCCCCAGCATTTT
few	TRBD2	TRBV11-2	TRBJ2-7	CASSPDVAGGGEQYF	TGTGCCAGCAGCCCGGACGTGGCGGGAGGAGGCGAGCAGTACTTC
-	-	TRBV7-2	TRBJ1-5	CASSSRTAYSNQPQHF	TGTGCCAGCAGCTCTCGGACAGCATATAGCAATCAGCCCCAGCATTTT
-	TRBD2	TRBV18	TRBJ2-7	CASSLLAGAADEQYF	TGTGCCAGCTCACTACTAGCGGGAGCTGCTGACGAGCAGTACTTC
-	TRBD1	TRBV5-6	TRBJ1-5	CASSWGQGDQPQHF	TGTGCCAGCAGCTGGGGACAGGGCGATCAGCCCCAGCATTTT